A selection of T cell receptor beta chains follows, all from one sample in a study of control samples from healthy donors and cancer patients. Method: immunoSEQ multiplex PCR; TCRdb's copy keeps in-frame clones and lacks some. Of about 110,000 clones in the sample, around 89% were seen once. Sequencing was done on a sample of blood. The receptor source for this set is a woman aged 45-65 years in good health. The CDR3 runs from the conserved cysteine through the conserved F or W. Each record gives: CDR3 protein, CDR3 DNA, J gene, clone size, V gene, D gene. A D gene is named only where the DNA matches it firmly. Rows may omit the clone size; those that give it use once, few, many or a size class.

CDR3aa: CASSLGDREPGELFF
CDR3nt: TGTGCCAGCAGCTTAGGGGACAGGGAGCCCGGGGAGCTGTTTTTT
j_gene: TRBJ2-2
abundance: .
v_gene: TRBV7-9
d_gene: TRBD1

CDR3aa: CASSLGRGGHNEQFF
CDR3nt: TGTGCCAGCAGCTTAGGGCGGGGGGGCCATAATGAGCAGTTCTTC
j_gene: TRBJ2-1
abundance: .
v_gene: TRBV7-8
d_gene: TRBD2

CDR3aa: CASQPAVTSYNEQFF
CDR3nt: TGCGCCAGCCAGCCGGCGGTGACCTCCTACAATGAGCAGTTCTTC
j_gene: TRBJ2-1
abundance: .
v_gene: TRBV5-1
d_gene: .

CDR3aa: CASSIRDSVSPLHF
CDR3nt: TGTGCCAGCAGTATCCGGGACAGCGTGTCACCCCTCCACTTT
j_gene: TRBJ1-6
abundance: .
v_gene: TRBV27
d_gene: TRBD1

CDR3aa: CASSPETGSPLLAKNIQYF
CDR3nt: TGTGCCAGCAGCCCCGAGACAGGGAGCCCACTGCTAGCCAAAAACATTCAGTACTTC
j_gene: TRBJ2-4
abundance: few
v_gene: TRBV7-3
d_gene: TRBD1

CDR3aa: CASSYVSEGSYEQYF
CDR3nt: TGTGCCAGCAGTTACGTGTCCGAAGGCTCCTACGAGCAGTACTTC
j_gene: TRBJ2-7
abundance: .
v_gene: TRBV6-6
d_gene: .

CDR3aa: CASSMRLYGTDTQYF
CDR3nt: TGTGCCAGTAGTATGAGGCTCTACGGCACAGATACGCAGTATTTT
j_gene: TRBJ2-3
abundance: .
v_gene: TRBV19
d_gene: .

CDR3aa: CAWSSGNQPQHF
CDR3nt: TGTGCCTGGAGTTCGGGCAATCAGCCCCAGCATTTT
j_gene: TRBJ1-5
abundance: .
v_gene: TRBV30
d_gene: .

CDR3aa: CASSPRDRSYNEQFF
CDR3nt: TGTGCCAGCAGTCCCCGGGACAGATCCTACAATGAGCAGTTCTTC
j_gene: TRBJ2-1
abundance: .
v_gene: TRBV7-9
d_gene: TRBD1

CDR3aa: CASSAGVGVMKTQYF
CDR3nt: TGCGCCAGCAGTGCCGGGGTCGGAGTTATGAAGACCCAGTACTTC
j_gene: TRBJ2-5
abundance: .
v_gene: TRBV10-2
d_gene: .

CDR3aa: CASSSSLGPTQYF
CDR3nt: TGTGCCAGCAGTTCGTCACTTGGGCCGACGCAGTATTTT
j_gene: TRBJ2-3
abundance: .
v_gene: TRBV27
d_gene: .

CDR3aa: CASSLDLIRNTEAFF
CDR3nt: TGTGCCAGCAGCTTAGATCTAATACGGAACACTGAAGCTTTCTTT
j_gene: TRBJ1-1
abundance: .
v_gene: TRBV11-2
d_gene: .

CDR3aa: CASSYAVGETQYF
CDR3nt: TGTGCCAGCAGTTACGCGGTGGGAGAGACCCAGTACTTC
j_gene: TRBJ2-5
abundance: .
v_gene: TRBV6-5
d_gene: .

CDR3aa: CASSLFGGATDTQYF
CDR3nt: TGTGCCAGCAGCCTCTTCGGGGGGGCGACAGATACGCAGTATTTT
j_gene: TRBJ2-3
abundance: .
v_gene: TRBV7-3
d_gene: TRBD2

CDR3aa: CASSLGQGSTDTQYF
CDR3nt: TGTGCCAGCAGCTTAGGACAGGGGAGCACAGATACGCAGTATTTT
j_gene: TRBJ2-3
abundance: .
v_gene: TRBV7-6
d_gene: TRBD1

CDR3aa: CASSEEGQGRWTNEKLFF
CDR3nt: TGTGCCAGCAGCGAAGAGGGACAGGGGAGGTGGACTAATGAAAAACTGTTTTTT
j_gene: TRBJ1-4
abundance: .
v_gene: TRBV2
d_gene: TRBD1

CDR3aa: CASSRDRDEKLFF
CDR3nt: TGTGCCAGCTCTCGAGACAGGGATGAAAAACTGTTTTTT
j_gene: TRBJ1-4
abundance: .
v_gene: TRBV2
d_gene: TRBD1

CDR3aa: CARSLGSDTQYF
CDR3nt: TGTGCCAGAAGCTTAGGATCGGATACGCAGTATTTT
j_gene: TRBJ2-3
abundance: .
v_gene: TRBV5-3
d_gene: .

CDR3aa: CASSISSGSSTGELFF
CDR3nt: TGTGCCAGTAGTATATCGAGCGGGAGTTCAACCGGGGAGCTGTTTTTT
j_gene: TRBJ2-2
abundance: once
v_gene: TRBV19
d_gene: TRBD2

CDR3aa: CASRPQKSFNYGYTF
CDR3nt: TGTGCCAGCAGACCACAGAAGTCGTTTAACTATGGCTACACCTTC
j_gene: TRBJ1-2
abundance: .
v_gene: TRBV3-1/TRBV3-2
d_gene: .

CDR3aa: CASSRNGQLNEKLFF
CDR3nt: TGTGCCAGCAGCCGTAACGGACAGCTTAATGAAAAACTGTTTTTT
j_gene: TRBJ1-4
abundance: .
v_gene: TRBV3-1/TRBV3-2
d_gene: .

CDR3aa: CASSPAVPETQYF
CDR3nt: TGTGCCAGCTCACCAGCAGTCCCAGAGACCCAGTACTTC
j_gene: TRBJ2-5
abundance: .
v_gene: TRBV18
d_gene: .

CDR3aa: CASSLDPDPTGRSTDTQYF
CDR3nt: TGTGCCAGCAGCTTAGATCCGGACCCGACAGGGAGAAGCACAGATACGCAGTATTTT
j_gene: TRBJ2-3
abundance: once
v_gene: TRBV7-8
d_gene: TRBD1

CDR3aa: CASSPRETQYF
CDR3nt: TGTGCCAGCAGCCCCCGGGAGACCCAGTACTTC
j_gene: TRBJ2-5
abundance: .
v_gene: TRBV7-2
d_gene: .

CDR3aa: CASSHTDTQYF
CDR3nt: TGTGCCAGCAGTCATACAGATACGCAGTATTTT
j_gene: TRBJ2-3
abundance: .
v_gene: TRBV12-3/TRBV12-4
d_gene: .

CDR3aa: CASRKQGMNTEAFF
CDR3nt: TGTGCCAGCAGAAAACAGGGGATGAACACTGAAGCTTTCTTT
j_gene: TRBJ1-1
abundance: few
v_gene: TRBV27
d_gene: TRBD1

CDR3aa: CASSRQGGGTPNSYNEQFF
CDR3nt: TGTGCCAGCAGCCGCCAAGGCGGGGGCACCCCCAACTCCTACAATGAGCAGTTCTTC
j_gene: TRBJ2-1
abundance: few
v_gene: TRBV7-2
d_gene: .

CDR3aa: CATSDPRGHRAKNIQYF
CDR3nt: TGTGCCACCAGTGATCCCAGGGGGCACCGAGCCAAAAACATTCAGTACTTC
j_gene: TRBJ2-4
abundance: .
v_gene: TRBV24-1
d_gene: TRBD1

CDR3aa: CASSFRRRGGNQPQHF
CDR3nt: TGTGCCAGCAGCTTCAGGAGGCGCGGTGGCAATCAGCCCCAGCATTTT
j_gene: TRBJ1-5
abundance: once
v_gene: TRBV5-6
d_gene: .

CDR3aa: CASSSGQPQHF
CDR3nt: TGTGCCAGCAGTTCAGGGCAGCCCCAGCATTTT
j_gene: TRBJ1-5
abundance: .
v_gene: TRBV12-3/TRBV12-4
d_gene: .

CDR3aa: CASSYGLRALQETQYF
CDR3nt: TGTGCCAGCAGTTACGGGCTGCGGGCACTCCAAGAGACCCAGTACTTC
j_gene: TRBJ2-5
abundance: .
v_gene: TRBV6-2/TRBV6-3
d_gene: .

CDR3aa: CATSRAGQGIDTQYF
CDR3nt: TGTGCCACCAGCAGAGCGGGACAGGGGATAGATACGCAGTATTTT
j_gene: TRBJ2-3
abundance: .
v_gene: TRBV15
d_gene: TRBD1

CDR3aa: CATSRDPGPGANVLTF
CDR3nt: TGTGCCACCAGCAGAGATCCGGGGCCTGGGGCCAACGTCCTGACTTTC
j_gene: TRBJ2-6
abundance: .
v_gene: TRBV15
d_gene: .

CDR3aa: CASSLREGNSPLHF
CDR3nt: TGTGCCAGCAGTTTACGGGAAGGGAATTCACCCCTCCACTTT
j_gene: TRBJ1-6
abundance: .
v_gene: TRBV27
d_gene: .

CDR3aa: CASWRGKSGQPQHF
CDR3nt: TGTGCCAGTTGGAGGGGAAAGTCGGGACAGCCCCAGCATTTT
j_gene: TRBJ1-5
abundance: .
v_gene: TRBV19
d_gene: .

CDR3aa: CAPPRQTTYNEQFF
CDR3nt: TGTGCCCCCCCTCGGCAGACTACCTACAATGAGCAGTTCTTC
j_gene: TRBJ2-1
abundance: .
v_gene: TRBV6-8
d_gene: .

CDR3aa: CASSLDPYEQYF
CDR3nt: TGTGCCAGCAGCTTAGACCCCTACGAGCAGTACTTC
j_gene: TRBJ2-7
abundance: .
v_gene: TRBV11-2
d_gene: .

CDR3aa: CASSQDRAGGTHTQYF
CDR3nt: TGCGCCAGCAGCCAAGATCGGGCAGGGGGCACCCATACGCAGTATTTT
j_gene: TRBJ2-3
abundance: .
v_gene: TRBV4-3
d_gene: TRBD1

CDR3aa: CASSLGALNYGYTF
CDR3nt: TGCGCCAGCAGCTTGGGGGCCCTTAACTATGGCTACACCTTC
j_gene: TRBJ1-2
abundance: once
v_gene: TRBV5-1
d_gene: .

CDR3aa: CASSLEGLGFDTEAFF
CDR3nt: TGTGCCAGCAGCTTAGAGGGGTTGGGTTTCGACACTGAAGCTTTCTTT
j_gene: TRBJ1-1
abundance: .
v_gene: TRBV7-6
d_gene: .

CDR3aa: CASSLSRFQGATGELFF
CDR3nt: TGTGCCAGCAGTTTATCGCGGTTTCAAGGGGCCACCGGGGAGCTGTTTTTT
j_gene: TRBJ2-2
abundance: .
v_gene: TRBV27
d_gene: .